The clone carrying this T cell receptor (beta chain) was counted only a few times. TCRdb independently ran MiXCR on the RT-PCR reads; one entry per CDR3 protein. The sample contains about 700,000 distinct CDR3 sequences, over 12% of which appear only once. The sequencing sample was made of memory CD4+ T cells from blood. This receptor was obtained from a female donor in good health, serving as a healthy control.

The CDR3: CASSPIGHSVETQYF. The CDR3 DNA follows: TGTGCCAGCAGCCCCATTGGGCATTCCGTGGAGACCCAGTACTTC. The chain joins TRBV14 to TRBJ2-5; no reliable D call. Germline loops: CDR1 SGHDN, CDR2 FVKESK. Trimming removed 4 bases from V and 5 bases from J, with 17 bases in between. The CDR3 runs to 15 residues.